This TCR beta chain was retrieved from a study of blood T cell repertoires in COVID-19. Turning to the study itself: Some COVID-19 samples were acute and others convalescent; all came from the United States, Italy and Spain. T cells, B-cell-depleted T cells, or PBMCs provided the cDNA or gDNA that served as material.

As originally analysed: Cell counts per sample came from amplifying reference gene primers. Some clones are missing from TCRdb's copy, which holds only in-frame ones; the method was immunoSEQ multiplex PCR. V and J calls and clone size are those listed in that table; D and trimming were worked out from the DNA. The profile covers tens of thousands of clones, with almost 85% appearing a single time and 8.2% taken by the ten largest. CDR3 length equals 15 residues. Germline V CDR1 and CDR2: LNHDA, SQIVND (reference sequence). The ends were cut back, 6 bases at V and 0 bases at J, with 13 bases in the middle.

This receptor was identified in a woman older than 75 with acute or convalescent COVID-19. Sample: peripheral blood. The V and J genes are TRBV19 and TRBJ2-3; tentative D call: TRBD1 (6 bases). In DNA, the CDR3 is TGTGCCAGTAGCAGACAGGCTTGGAGCACAGATACGCAGTATTTT. Translated: CASSRQAWSTDTQYF. Looking up the rest from reference TRBV19 and TRBJ2-3 gives the full variable domain: DGGITQSPKYLFRKEGQNVTLSCEQNLNHDAMYWYRQDPGQGLRLIYYSQIVNDFQKGDIAEGYSVSREKKESFPLTVTSAQKNPTAFYLCASSRQAWSTDTQYFGPGTRLTVL.